This TCR beta chain was captured in a study of a mutant IDH1 vaccine in newly diagnosed glioma. Study-wide context: Investigators started vaccination 4-6 weeks after radiotherapy alone, or with temozolomide cycles. There were approximately 62% males and around 40% females among treated patients, whose mean age was approximately 44 years.

Here immunoSEQ multiplex PCR was the method, and the copy in TCRdb shows in-frame clones only, minus some. The table includes around 50,000 clones, approximately 90% detected once. On this clone: The antigen remains undetermined.

Time point noted: week 5, during vaccination. In the vaccine, a single dose held 300 ug of the mutant IDH1 20-mer peptide, along with topical imiquimod. Findings and limits, study-wide: There seemed to be no relation between pseudoprogression and changes in top peripheral T cell clonotypes.

This clonotype originated in a woman in her thirties or forties with glioma. The sequenced sample was PBMCs, obtained from a glioma patient whose treatment included an IDH1 peptide vaccine.

Here the CDR3 reads CASSGVGEGTTNEKLFF. As DNA, the CDR3 is TGTGCCAGCAGTGGAGTAGGGGAGGGTACAACTAATGAAAAACTGTTTTTT. V and J are TRBV2 and TRBJ1-4, with TRBD1 as a possible D gene (5 bases). This CDR3 contains 17 residues. The germline CDR1 and CDR2 sequences are SNHLY and FYNNEI. Trimming removed 4 bases from V and 0 bases from J, with 15 bases in between.